The 20 T cell receptor beta chains below come from one sample, sequenced in a study of CD8 T cells in ankylosing spondylitis. TCRdb redid the calling of the 5' RACE reads with MiXCR, one entry per CDR3 protein. The data hold 180,000 or so distinct CDR3 sequences, with 9.5% to 13% observed a single time. The sample was blood, either unsorted or a sorted T cell fraction (not recorded which). Receptors were obtained from a male donor with ankylosing spondylitis or in good health (not recorded which).

This clonotype has at least ten counts. The chain combines TRBV3-1 with TRBJ2-1; D gene unclear. V lost 6 bases to trimming and J lost 4 bases, with 10 bases between them. The CDR3 totals 13 residues. Germline CDR1 is LGHDT and CDR2 is YNNKEL (reference sequence). Here the CDR3 DNA reads TGTGCCAGCAGTACGACCTTTTACAATGAGCAGTTCTTC. It specifies CASSTTFYNEQFF.

This clonotype was detected a few times. The chain joins TRBV9 to TRBJ2-3, with 11 nucleotides matching TRBD2. CDR3 size: 18 residues. The germline V gene encodes CDR1 SGDLS and CDR2 YYNGEE. The trim removed 3 bases at V and 2 bases at J, leaving 11 bases unmatched. CDR3 in DNA: TGTGCCAGCAGCGGACCCTTATTAGCGGGAGGGATCACAGATACGCAGTATTTT. Its translation is CASSGPLLAGGITDTQYF.

This clonotype was observed at least ten times. The chain links TRBV27 to TRBJ1-6; tentative D call: TRBD1 (6 bases). Deletions cut 5 bases from V and 7 bases from J, with 18 bases between. CDR3 size: 16 residues. Germline V lookup: CDR1 MNHEY, CDR2 SMNVEV (reference sequence). The CDR3 is CASSTRYRAPNSPLHF. In nucleotides, the CDR3 is TGTGCCAGCAGTACAAGATACAGGGCTCCGAATTCACCCCTCCACTTT.

This clonotype has more than one count but fewer than ten. The V gene is TRBV7-8, the J gene TRBJ1-1; 9 positions match TRBD1. V was pared by 3 bases and J by 5 bases, with 4 bases of the junction left unmatched. This CDR3 contains 14 residues. CDR1 and CDR2 (germline): SGHVS, FQNEAQ. The CDR3 region is CASSFGQGTTEAFF. DNA for the CDR3: TGTGCCAGCAGCTTTGGACAGGGGACGACTGAAGCTTTCTTT.

At least ten counts were recorded for this clonotype. The V call is TRBV20-1, the J call TRBJ2-7; D remains unclear. Germline CDR1 DFQATT, CDR2 SNEGSKA (reference sequence). This CDR3 comprises 12 residues. The V end lost 7 bases, the J end lost 6 bases, and 16 bases lay between the germline ends. The CDR3: CSVHMMESEQYF. CDR3 nucleotides: TGCAGTGTTCACATGATGGAGTCCGAGCAGTACTTC.

This clonotype was detected many times. The rearrangement joins TRBV21-1 to TRBJ2-3; TRBD2 is taken as the D call from the table, unchecked against the DNA. TRBV21-1 is a documented pseudogene. CDR3 length: 17 residues. The CDR3 is CASSSGFEPGLFYTQYF. CDR3 bases: TGTGCCAGCAGCAGTGGTTTTGAACCGGGACTATTCTATACGCAGTATTTT.

This clonotype came up many times. The rearrangement joins TRBV5-6 to TRBJ2-1, with TRBD2 identical over 9 bases. Germline lookup yields CDR1 SGHDT and CDR2 YYEEEE. The length of the CDR3 is 15 residues. Unmatched junction bases numbered 2, after V lost 0 bases and J lost 4 bases. The CDR3 loop reads CASSLARGGYNEQFF. In nucleotides, the CDR3 is TGTGCCAGCAGCTTGGCGCGGGGGGGATACAATGAGCAGTTCTTC.

This clonotype was counted a few times. The V and J genes are TRBV7-9 and TRBJ2-1; 10 bases match TRBD1. The V segment lost 5 bases and the J segment 9 bases; nucleotides outside the gene matches: 10. The germline V gene has CDR1 SEHNR and CDR2 FQNEAQ (reference sequence). The CDR3 covers 15 residues. CDR3 amino acids: CASSAPGQGLIEQFF. CDR3 nucleotide sequence: TGTGCCAGCAGCGCCCCGGGACAGGGGTTGATTGAGCAGTTCTTC.

This clonotype was detected ten times or more. The chain combines TRBV12-3 or TRBV12-4 with TRBJ2-2, with 13 bases matching TRBD2. This CDR3 region has 16 residues. The trim removed 1 base at V and 7 bases at J, leaving 3 bases unmatched. This CDR3 reads CASSLGLAGGGGELFF. In nucleotides, the CDR3 is TGTGCCAGCAGTTTAGGACTAGCGGGAGGTGGCGGGGAGCTGTTTTTT.

This clonotype was counted many times. This sequence joins TRBV6-5 and TRBJ1-1; TRBD1 is a possible D gene (5 bases). CDR3 size: 15 residues. Germline CDR1 MNHEY, CDR2 SVGAGI. Trimming removed 0 bases at V and 4 bases at J, with 12 bases between. CDR3 loop: CASSYSQGLTTEAFF. The CDR3 bases are TGTGCCAGCAGTTACTCCCAGGGTTTGACCACTGAAGCTTTCTTT.

This clonotype was found many times. The chain recombines TRBV5-1 with TRBJ2-1; 9 bases align to TRBD1. This CDR3 region has 13 residues. The J segment lost 9 bases and the V segment lost 4 bases, leaving 5 bases of the junction unmatched. Germline CDR1 and CDR2: SGHRS and YFSETQ. CDR3 DNA: TGCGCCAGCAGCGGGACAGGGAAAGTTGAGCAGTTCTTC. Its translation is CASSGTGKVEQFF.

This clonotype has a count of ten or more. The chain has TRBV5-1 and TRBJ2-7; a possible D gene is TRBD1 (6 bases). Per germline, CDR1 SGHRS and CDR2 YFSETQ. This CDR3 comprises 13 residues. V lost 0 bases to trimming and J lost 3 bases, with 7 bases between them. Here the CDR3 reads CASSLGQDYEQYF. CDR3 DNA sequence: TGCGCCAGCAGCTTGGGACAGGACTACGAGCAGTACTTC.

This clonotype was observed at least ten times. The chain couples TRBV5-1 to TRBJ2-1; 7 bases map to TRBD2. CDR3 length: 17 amino acids. The germline gives CDR1 SGHRS, CDR2 YFSETQ. V was clipped by 0 bases and J by 0 bases; unmatched bases: 6. CDR3 bases: TGCGCCAGCAGCTTGGAGGGCGGCGGGAGCTCCTACAATGAGCAGTTCTTC. It is translated as CASSLEGGGSSYNEQFF.

The chain uses TRBV11-2 and TRBJ2-1; TRBD2 matches at 15 bases. J gave up 9 bases and V 5 bases, and 2 bases lay outside the gene matches. CDR3 length equals 14 residues. Germline V lookup: CDR1 SGHAT, CDR2 FQNNGV. The CDR3 DNA reads TGTGCCAGCAGCCGGACTAGCGGGAGGGTTGAGCAGTTCTTC. It specifies CASSRTSGRVEQFF. Variable domain in full (rest from reference TRBV11-2 and TRBJ2-1): EAGVAQSPRYKIIEKRQSVAFWCNPISGHATLYWYQQILGQGPKLLIQFQNNGVVDDSQLPKDRFSAERLKGVDSTLKIQPAKLEDSAVYLCASSRTSGRVEQFFGPGTRLTVL.

This clonotype was recorded at least ten times. The gene calls are TRBV9 and TRBJ2-2; TRBD2 is a possible D gene (6 bases). V dropped 3 bases and J dropped 6 bases, with 9 bases sitting between them. Germline CDR1 SGDLS, CDR2 YYNGEE. The CDR3 contains 13 residues. The CDR3 sequence is CASSASSAGELFF. The CDR3 DNA sequence: TGTGCCAGCAGCGCGTCTAGCGCCGGGGAGCTGTTTTTT. The full variable domain, in which reference TRBV9 and TRBJ2-2 provide the parts outside the CDR3, is DSGVTQTPKHLITATGQRVTLRCSPRSGDLSVYWYQQSLDQGLQFLIQYYNGEERAKGNILERFSAQQFPDLHSELNLSSLELGDSALYFCASSASSAGELFFGEGSRLTVL.

This clonotype occurred a few times. The chain carries TRBV11-2 and TRBJ2-5; perhaps TRBD2 as D (6 bases). The CDR3 length is 15 residues. V dropped 0 bases and J dropped 4 bases, with 12 bases sitting between them. Germline values: CDR1 SGHAT, CDR2 FQNNGV. The CDR3 bases are TGTGCCAGCAGCTTAGATCCCAGCGGGCCAGAGACCCAGTACTTC. Its protein is CASSLDPSGPETQYF.

This clonotype came up many times. The chain has TRBV6-5 and TRBJ1-2; D is ambiguous. Trimming removed 0 bases from V and 4 bases from J, with 9 bases in between. The CDR3 contains 14 residues. Germline lookup yields CDR1 MNHEY and CDR2 SVGAGI. CDR3 in amino acids: CASSYSKTVYGYTF. The CDR3 DNA reads as TGTGCCAGCAGTTACTCGAAGACGGTCTATGGCTACACCTTC.

In this sample, this clonotype turned up many times. V is TRBV5-5 and J is TRBJ1-3; possible D gene TRBD1, 6 bases. The germline V and J ends were trimmed by 4 bases and 0 bases, with 11 bases remaining between them. This CDR3 comprises 15 residues. From germline, CDR1 is SGHKS and CDR2 YYEKEE (reference sequence). The chain's CDR3 is CASSPQGSSGNTIYF. CDR3 coding DNA: TGTGCCAGCAGCCCGCAGGGGAGCTCTGGAAACACCATATATTTT. Combining the CDR3 with reference TRBV5-5 and TRBJ1-3 gives the whole variable domain DAGVTQSPTHLIKTRGQQVTLRCSPISGHKSVSWYQQVLGQGPQFIFQYYEKEERGRGNFPDRFSARQFPNYSSELNVNALLLGDSALYLCASSPQGSSGNTIYFGEGSWLTVV.

The rearrangement uses TRBV4-3 and TRBJ2-5; 7 bases match TRBD2. The CDR3 covers 14 residues. Trimming removed 4 bases from V and 3 bases from J; junction bases left unmatched: 5. Germline CDR1 and CDR2: LGHNA and YSLEER. The CDR3 sequence: CASSRKAGEETQYF. DNA of the CDR3: TGCGCCAGCAGCCGAAAGGCGGGGGAAGAGACCCAGTACTTC.

This clonotype was detected ten times or more. The chain joins TRBV5-1 to TRBJ2-3; 9 bases are shared with TRBD1. This CDR3 is built from 13 residues. Germline V gene lookup returns CDR1 SGHRS and CDR2 YFSETQ. V lost 3 bases, J lost 5 bases, and 1 base stayed unmatched. In nucleotides, the CDR3 is TGCGCCAGCAGCTGGGACAGGGAAGATACGCAGTATTTT. It codes for CASSWDREDTQYF.